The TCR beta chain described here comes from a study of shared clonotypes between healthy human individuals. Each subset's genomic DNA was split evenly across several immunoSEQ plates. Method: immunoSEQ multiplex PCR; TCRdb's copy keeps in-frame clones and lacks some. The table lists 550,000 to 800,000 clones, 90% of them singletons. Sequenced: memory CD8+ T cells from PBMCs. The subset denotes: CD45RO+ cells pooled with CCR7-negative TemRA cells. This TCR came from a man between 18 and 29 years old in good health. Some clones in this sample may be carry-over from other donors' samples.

CDR3 loop: CATKEYSGPGELFF. CDR3 sequence (DNA): TGCGCCACCAAAGAATATAGCGGGCCCGGGGAGCTGTTTTTT. The chain joins TRBV10-1 to TRBJ2-2; 7 nucleotides line up with TRBD2. The CDR3 runs to 14 residues. V trimming: 10 bases; J trimming: 6 bases; junction bases outside the gene matches: 11. Germline CDR1 WNHNN, CDR2 SYGVQD (reference sequence).